What follows is one T cell receptor beta chain and its context. Original methodology: Amplified reference gene primers provided the basis for estimating nucleated cell counts. Repertoires were generated with immunoSEQ multiplex PCR, while TCRdb's copy carries only in-frame clones and drops some. For V, J and clone size, that table is used; D and trimming come from the DNA. The sample carries about 44,000 clones, just over 90% recorded once. These data belong to a study of blood T cell repertoires in COVID-19. As for the study in general: COVID-19 samples, acute and convalescent, were from the United States, Italy and Spain. Sample material is recorded as cDNA or gDNA derived from T cells, B-cell-depleted T cells, or PBMCs.

Germline V CDR1 and CDR2: SEHNR, FQNEAQ (reference sequence). The CDR3 covers 13 residues. Trimming took off 4 bases at V and 6 bases at J, with 11 bases between the two ends. It was during active infection that Seattle patients were enrolled and then longitudinally followed. The chain is built from TRBV7-9 and TRBJ2-3; no firm D call. The sequenced sample consisted of peripheral blood. This TCR came from a man aged 50-59 years with COVID-19, enrolled during active disease. CDR3 amino acids: CASSSTELDTQYF. The CDR3 region has the DNA TGTGCCAGCAGCTCCACAGAGCTGGATACGCAGTATTTT.